These 20 T cell receptor beta chains were sequenced from one sample in a study of graft-versus-host responses after intestinal transplantation. Method: immunoSEQ multiplex PCR; TCRdb's copy keeps in-frame clones and lacks some. Here the sample spans about 39,000 clones, more than 85% being singletons. Antigens of these TCRs are unknown. The sequencing used unstimulated CD8+ T cells sorted from spleen or lymph node cells, collected before transplant. The receptors derive from a human donor who was the organ donor for an intestinal transplant.

The count of this clone is one. This rearrangement joins TRBV28 to TRBJ2-7; 8 bases are shared with TRBD1. The V and J ends lost 4 bases and 1 base, in that order; junction bases with no gene match: 9. The CDR3 loop spans 16 amino acids. Germline V lookup: CDR1 MDHEN, CDR2 SYDVKM. CDR3 sequence reads: CASSSSRDRTSYEQYF. The CDR3 bases are TGTGCCAGCAGTTCGTCCCGGGACAGGACATCCTACGAGCAGTACTTC.

V gene TRBV27 combines with J gene TRBJ1-2; D perhaps matches TRBD1 (5 bases). The length of the CDR3 is 13 residues. The V gene's germline CDR1 is MNHEY and CDR2 SMNVEV (reference sequence). Trimming left V 3 bases short and J 4 bases short, with 9 bases between. The CDR3 protein is CASSLWRGYGYTF. For the CDR3, the DNA is TGTGCCAGCAGTTTGTGGAGGGGCTATGGCTACACCTTC.

This sequence joins TRBV6-5 and TRBJ1-5, with 9 bases matching TRBD1. The CDR3 runs to 14 residues. The junction had 4 bases not matched to a gene; V was cut back by 4 bases and J by 6 bases. Germline V CDR1 and CDR2: MNHEY, SVGAGI. The CDR3 loop reads CASSSTGGAQPQHF. The CDR3 DNA reads TGTGCCAGCAGTTCGACAGGGGGTGCTCAGCCCCAGCATTTT.

The chain uses TRBV27 and TRBJ2-2, with 11 bases that match TRBD1. Trimming removed 0 bases from V and 8 bases from J; junction bases left unmatched: 5. The CDR3 contains 16 residues. CDR1 and CDR2 (germline): MNHEY, SMNVEV (reference sequence). This CDR3 reads CASSLSGTGGRGELFF. CDR3 sequence (DNA): TGTGCCAGCAGTTTATCGGGGACAGGGGGAAGGGGGGAGCTGTTTTTT.

V is TRBV7-8 and J is TRBJ2-7, with D perhaps matching TRBD1 or TRBD2 (5 bases each). Trimming cost V 5 bases and J 7 bases, with 21 bases left between them. Germline CDR1 SGHVS, CDR2 FQNEAQ. The CDR3 has 15 amino acids. CDR3 coding DNA: TGTGCCAGCAGCCCATCGAGGGGTCCCCGAAGTGAGCAGTACTTC. Translation gives CASSPSRGPRSEQYF.

In its sample, this clone was seen once. The chain links TRBV19 to TRBJ1-2, with 8 bases fitting TRBD1. CDR1 and CDR2 from the germline V gene are LNHDA and SQIVND (reference sequence). Trimming at V came to 7 bases and at J to 7 bases, leaving 17 bases not matched to a gene. The CDR3 totals 16 residues. Here the CDR3 reads CASIRSERTGIFGYTF. The CDR3 DNA reads as TGTGCCAGTATCCGCTCCGAAAGGACAGGGATTTTTGGCTACACCTTC.

The J gene is TRBJ2-7, the V gene TRBV27, with 7 bases lining up with TRBD2. This CDR3 region has 14 residues. Per the germline V gene, CDR1 is MNHEY and CDR2 is SMNVEV (reference sequence). Germline trimming cut 0 bases from V and 3 bases from J; bases unmatched to any gene: 2. In DNA form, the CDR3 reads TGTGCCAGCAGTTTATCACCTAGCGGCTACGAGCAGTACTTC. It encodes CASSLSPSGYEQYF.

This rearrangement joins TRBV4-1 to TRBJ1-1; no definite D call. V was trimmed by 4 bases and J by 1 base, leaving 13 bases between them. The CDR3 length is 15 residues. Germline CDR1 is MGHRA and CDR2 is YSYEKL. The CDR3 region has the DNA TGCGCCAGCAGCCTAGTAGGAGGGCCGAACACTGAAGCTTTCTTT. Protein product: CASSLVGGPNTEAFF.

V is TRBV7-8 and J is TRBJ2-1; 9 bases agree with TRBD2. The length of the CDR3 is 16 residues. The V gene end was trimmed by 3 bases and the J gene end by 2 bases; junction bases not matched to a gene: 5. CDR1 is SGHVS, CDR2 FQNEAQ, per germline. The CDR3 bases are TGTGCCAGCAGCTTTGCAGCTAGCGGGACCTACAATGAGCAGTTCTTC. As protein: CASSFAASGTYNEQFF.

V gene TRBV30 combines with J gene TRBJ1-5; D may be TRBD1 (5 bases). Looked up from germline, CDR1 is GTSNPN and CDR2 is SVGIG (reference sequence). Trimming took off 2 bases at V and 3 bases at J, with 14 bases between the two ends. CDR3 size: 15 residues. CDR3 in amino acids: CAWSHLGDLNQPQHF. DNA of the CDR3: TGTGCCTGGAGTCATCTCGGGGACCTCAATCAGCCCCAGCATTTT.

The gene calls are TRBV7-9 and TRBJ2-2; 8 bases fit TRBD1. Germline-derived CDR1 and CDR2 are SEHNR and FQNEAQ (reference sequence). The V and J ends lost 4 bases and 0 bases, in that order; junction bases with no gene match: 4. The CDR3 covers 16 residues. The CDR3: CASSSTGGTNTGELFF. The CDR3 coding sequence is TGTGCCAGCAGCTCAACAGGGGGGACGAACACCGGGGAGCTGTTTTTT.

This clone was seen a handful of times. The V and J genes are TRBV19 and TRBJ2-7; weak D call: TRBD1 (5 bases). The CDR3 covers 11 residues. Germline values: CDR1 LNHDA, CDR2 SQIVND (reference sequence). V gave up 8 bases and J gave up 5 bases, with 10 bases separating them. The CDR3 DNA reads TGTGCCAGTTTTCAGGGTAACGAGCAGTACTTC. This gives the protein CASFQGNEQYF. Full variable domain (outside the CDR3, taken from reference TRBV19 and TRBJ2-7): DGGITQSPKYLFRKEGQNVTLSCEQNLNHDAMYWYRQDPGQGLRLIYYSQIVNDFQKGDIAEGYSVSREKKESFPLTVTSAQKNPTAFYLCASFQGNEQYFGPGTRLTVT.

The CDR3 DNA reads TGTGCCAGCAGTTTATCTTGGGCGTTTAATGAAAAACTGTTTTTT. Amino acid sequence: CASSLSWAFNEKLFF. V gene TRBV27 combines with J gene TRBJ1-4, with unresolved D. The CDR3 contains 15 residues. Germline CDR1 reads MNHEY; CDR2 reads SMNVEV (reference sequence). Trimming shortened V by 0 bases and J by 4 bases, and 9 bases separated the two germline ends.

With respect to this clone: The identical CDR3 is also encoded by other nucleotide sequences in the sample. The V call is TRBV6-6, the J call TRBJ1-5; TRBD1 is a possible D gene (5 bases). The V and J ends lost 2 bases and 5 bases respectively, with 10 bases between them. Looked up from germline, CDR1 is MNHNY and CDR2 is SVGAGI (reference sequence). The CDR3 covers 14 residues. In DNA form, the CDR3 reads TGTGCCAGCAGTTACGTGACGGGGGATCAGCCCCAGCATTTT. Its protein is CASSYVTGDQPQHF.

The V and J genes are TRBV5-1 and TRBJ2-7; the match to TRBD2 covers 8 bases. There are 14 residues in the CDR3. The junction had 12 bases not matched to a gene; V was cut back by 6 bases and J by 7 bases. Germline V gene data show CDR1 as SGHRS and CDR2 as YFSETQ. Written as DNA, the CDR3 is TGCGCCAGCATCGGTACGGCGGGAGGTGGGGAGCAGTACTTC. Protein: CASIGTAGGGEQYF.

By sample share, this clone is medium-sized. This sample also contains other DNA sequences that code for the same CDR3. The rearrangement joins TRBV28 to TRBJ2-7; unclear D gene. The CDR3 extends over 12 amino acids. Germline-derived CDR1 and CDR2 are MDHEN and SYDVKM. V gave up 2 bases and J gave up 1 base, with 3 bases separating them. CDR3 sequence reads: CASSLGSYEQYF. Written as DNA, the CDR3 is TGTGCCAGCAGTTTAGGATCCTACGAGCAGTACTTC. Full variable domain (remainder filled in from reference TRBV28 and TRBJ2-7): DVKVTQSSRYLVKRTGEKVFLECVQDMDHENMFWYRQDPGLGLRLIYFSYDVKMKEKGDIPEGYSVSREKKERFSLILESASTNQTSMYLCASSLGSYEQYFGPGTRLTVT.

This rearrangement joins TRBV5-1 to TRBJ2-1; 10 bases are a match to TRBD2. There are 14 residues in the CDR3. The J segment lost 8 bases and the V segment lost 0 bases, leaving 2 bases of the junction unmatched. Germline CDR1 SGHRS, CDR2 YFSETQ. As DNA, the CDR3 is TGCGCCAGCAGCTTGGCTAGCGGGGGCGATGAGCAGTTCTTC. Translated, it gives CASSLASGGDEQFF.

The V gene is TRBV4-1, the J gene TRBJ1-1, with a possible D match to TRBD1 (5 bases). Germline values: CDR1 MGHRA, CDR2 YSYEKL. This CDR3 is 13 amino acids long. Trimming removed 2 bases at V and 4 bases at J, with 8 bases between. The CDR3 DNA follows: TGCGCCAGCAGCCAAAGGGGTACCACTGAAGCTTTCTTT. The encoded protein is CASSQRGTTEAFF.

V is TRBV6-1 and J is TRBJ2-7; TRBD1 matches 11 bases. The trim removed 3 bases at V and 2 bases at J, leaving 6 bases unmatched. The CDR3 covers 16 residues. Germline loops: CDR1 MNHNS, CDR2 SASEGT. The CDR3 nucleotides read TGTGCCAGCAGTGATTGGCCGGGACAGGGGGCCTACGAGCAGTACTTC. It translates to CASSDWPGQGAYEQYF.

The chain combines TRBV9 with TRBJ2-3, with D possibly matching TRBD1 (6 bases). The CDR3 covers 15 residues. With 2 bases removed from V and 0 bases from J, the gap between germline ends came to 10 bases. Germline-derived CDR1 and CDR2 are SGDLS and YYNGEE. The CDR3 reads CASSVGTTSTDTQYF. DNA for the CDR3: TGTGCCAGCAGCGTGGGGACAACTAGCACAGATACGCAGTATTTT.